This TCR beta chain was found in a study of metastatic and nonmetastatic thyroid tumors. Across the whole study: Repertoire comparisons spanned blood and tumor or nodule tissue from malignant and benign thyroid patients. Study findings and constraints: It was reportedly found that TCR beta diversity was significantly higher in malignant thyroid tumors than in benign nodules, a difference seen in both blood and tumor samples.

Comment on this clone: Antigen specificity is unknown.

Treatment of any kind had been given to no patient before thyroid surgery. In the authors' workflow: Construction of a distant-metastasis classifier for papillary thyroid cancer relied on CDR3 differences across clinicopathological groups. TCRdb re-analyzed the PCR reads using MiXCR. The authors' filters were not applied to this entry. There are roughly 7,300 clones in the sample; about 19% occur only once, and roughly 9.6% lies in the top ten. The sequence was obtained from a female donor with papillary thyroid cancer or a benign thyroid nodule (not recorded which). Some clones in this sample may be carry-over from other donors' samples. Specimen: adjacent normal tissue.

The CDR3 DNA reads as TGTGCCAGCAGTGTTGCAGAGACCCAGTACTTC. This translates into CASSVAETQYF. The chain combines TRBV6-1 with TRBJ2-5, with D hard to call. This CDR3 region has 11 residues. CDR1 is MNHNS, CDR2 SASEGT, per germline. V dropped 4 bases and J dropped 4 bases, with 4 bases sitting between them.